These 10 T cell receptor beta chains share one sample of origin, sequenced in a study of cytomegalovirus exposure and HLA in healthy donors. The PCR used 60 Vbeta and 13 Jbeta primers. Libraries were prepared by immunoSEQ multiplex PCR; TCRdb keeps only in-frame clonotypes and omits some of them. Of around 140,000 clones in the sample, approximately 90% are singletons; the top ten hold 5.2%. Sample: PBMCs. The receptor set was obtained from a woman in her 30s in good health and CMV-seronegative.

J is TRBJ2-7 and V is TRBV9, with D perhaps matching TRBD1 (6 bases). Germline lookup yields CDR1 SGDLS and CDR2 YYNGEE. This CDR3 region has 16 residues. The V end lost 0 bases, the J end lost 2 bases, and 15 bases lay between the germline ends. The DNA for the CDR3 is TGTGCCAGCAGCGTAGGCCCAGAGACAGGAACCTACGAGCAGTACTTC. The encoded protein is CASSVGPETGTYEQYF.

The chain recombines TRBV28 with TRBJ2-4; 14 bases are a match to TRBD2. With V trimmed by 8 bases and J by 6 bases, 6 bases remained unmatched. CDR3 length: 15 amino acids. Germline V gene lookup returns CDR1 MDHEN and CDR2 SYDVKM. In nucleotides, the CDR3 is TGTGCCAGCGGCCTAGGGACTAGCGGGAGAAACATTCAGTACTTC. Translated, it gives CASGLGTSGRNIQYF.

The chain uses TRBV7-9 and TRBJ1-1, with D hard to call. V lost 2 bases, J lost 7 bases, and 5 bases lay in between. Germline V gene sequence: CDR1 SEHNR, CDR2 FQNEAQ (reference sequence). There are 11 residues in the CDR3. CDR3 region: CASSLYGEAFF. The CDR3 bases are TGTGCCAGCAGCTTATACGGTGAAGCTTTCTTT.

In this sample, this clone turned up a few times. The chain joins TRBV6-5 to TRBJ1-1; 7 positions agree with TRBD1. This CDR3 comprises 14 residues. Trimming removed 3 bases from V and 4 bases from J; junction bases left unmatched: 5. Germline V gene lookup returns CDR1 MNHEY and CDR2 SVGAGI. The CDR3 reads CASSYYRQGTEAFF. DNA for the CDR3: TGTGCCAGCAGTTATTACAGACAGGGCACTGAAGCTTTCTTT.

DNA for the CDR3: TGTGCCAGCAGCGTTACAGGGGGCGCTTACGAGCAGTACTTC. Protein sequence: CASSVTGGAYEQYF. This chain links TRBV5-5 with TRBJ2-7; 9 bases are shared with TRBD1. The CDR3 runs 14 residues. V shed 4 bases, J shed 4 bases, and the junction held 6 bases outside the gene matches. Germline V gene lookup returns CDR1 SGHKS and CDR2 YYEKEE (reference sequence).

The V and J genes are TRBV29-1 and TRBJ2-5; D might be TRBD2 (6 bases). The CDR3 runs to 15 residues. V was pared by 0 bases and J by 5 bases, with 16 bases between. Per the germline V gene, CDR1 is SQVTM and CDR2 is ANQGSEA. The CDR3 nucleotides read TGCAGCGTTGAAGATCGAGGGACTCAACTGGAGACCCAGTACTTC. Amino acid sequence: CSVEDRGTQLETQYF.

The chain combines TRBV30 with TRBJ1-2; D might be TRBD1 (6 bases). CDR1 and CDR2 from the germline V gene are GTSNPN and SVGIG (reference sequence). V shed 0 bases and J shed 0 bases, with 17 bases lying between them. This CDR3 spans 17 amino acids. CDR3 nucleotide sequence: TGTGCCTGGAGTGTGGGGCAGGGGCTCTTTTCTAACTATGGCTACACCTTC. It encodes CAWSVGQGLFSNYGYTF.

The chain couples TRBV13 to TRBJ2-5, with 9 bases matching TRBD2. Gene TRBJ2-7 matches the end of the DNA better, so the J call may be wrong. The CDR3 has 15 residues. Germline V CDR1 and CDR2: PRHDT, FYEKMQ (reference sequence). The CDR3 DNA reads as TGTGCCAGCAGCTCCACCCAGCGGGAGGTATACGAGCAGTACTTC. It is translated as CASSSTQREVYEQYF.

V gene TRBV28 combines with J gene TRBJ2-6; tentatively, D is TRBD1 (5 bases). This CDR3 contains 15 residues. Germline-derived CDR1 and CDR2 are MDHEN and SYDVKM. The germline V and J ends were trimmed by 4 bases and 0 bases, with 7 bases remaining between them. The CDR3 nucleotides read TGTGCCAGCAGTTGGGGCGCCTCTGGGGCCAACGTCCTGACTTTC. Protein sequence: CASSWGASGANVLTF.

The chain combines TRBV10-3 with TRBJ1-2; 7 bases match TRBD1. Germline CDR1 is ENHRY and CDR2 is SYGVKD. This CDR3 has 15 amino acids. Trimming cost V 6 bases and J 5 bases; bases outside gene matches: 12. The CDR3 sequence is CAIRTNPGTAYGYTF. The CDR3 bases are TGTGCCATCAGAACAAACCCCGGGACAGCATATGGCTACACCTTC.